What follows are 4 T cell receptor beta chains derived from one specimen sequenced in a study of blood T cell repertoires in COVID-19. Using immunoSEQ multiplex PCR, the repertoire was profiled, and TCRdb retains in-frame clones only, with some absent. The table records 60,000 to 75,000 clones, 76% of them present only once. The sequenced material came from peripheral blood. The origin of the receptors is a woman between 45 and 60 years old with active or convalescent COVID-19.

The rearrangement links TRBV7-8 to TRBJ2-7; 8 nucleotides align to TRBD1. This CDR3 contains 14 residues. The trim removed 1 base at V and 1 base at J, leaving 0 bases unmatched. Germline CDR1 and CDR2: SGHVS and FQNEAQ. The CDR3 is CASSLGTGSYEQYF. DNA of the CDR3: TGTGCCAGCAGCTTAGGGACAGGGTCCTACGAGCAGTACTTC.

This clone was counted once. The chain uses TRBV9 and TRBJ2-7; possible D gene TRBD2, 5 bases. Deletions cut 0 bases from V and 8 bases from J, with 15 bases between. This CDR3 is 14 amino acids long. Germline CDR1 reads SGDLS; CDR2 reads YYNGEE. CDR3 nucleotide sequence: TGTGCCAGCAGCGTAGACCCTTTCCGGGGTCAGCAGTACTTC. Amino acid sequence: CASSVDPFRGQQYF.

The CDR3 DNA sequence: TGTGCCAGTAGTATTATGGGCGGGGAGCAGTTCTTC. Translation: CASSIMGGEQFF. The J gene is TRBJ2-1, the V gene TRBV19, with D tentatively TRBD2 (5 bases). Germline V gives CDR1 LNHDA, CDR2 SQIVND (reference sequence). There are 12 residues in the CDR3. The ends were cut back, 3 bases at V and 10 bases at J, with 10 bases in the middle.

The chain has TRBV14 and TRBJ2-5; D gene ambiguous. Germline V gene lookup returns CDR1 SGHDN and CDR2 FVKESK. The CDR3 loop spans 12 amino acids. Deletions cut 0 bases from V and 6 bases from J, with 5 bases between. The CDR3 bases are TGTGCCAGCAGCCAAGATGGGCAGACCCAGTACTTC. Its protein product is CASSQDGQTQYF.